The 27 T cell receptor beta chains in this list originate from one sample, sequenced in a study of a mutant IDH1 vaccine in newly diagnosed glioma. Their antigens are not known. Documented time point: week 5, during vaccination. The study gave 300 ug of mutant IDH1 20-mer peptide per vaccine dose, with topical imiquimod. Clones were sequenced by immunoSEQ multiplex PCR, and TCRdb holds only the in-frame ones, with some missing. The table has tens of thousands of clones, more than 70% seen once. Here the sequenced sample was PBMCs, taken from a glioma patient whose treatment included an IDH1 peptide vaccine. Receptors originate from a man aged 50-59 years with glioma.

The chain recombines TRBV5-6 with TRBJ2-3, with a possible D match to TRBD1 (6 bases). This CDR3 spans 15 amino acids. Germline V gene sequence: CDR1 SGHDT, CDR2 YYEEEE. Trimming took 4 bases from V and 6 from J, leaving 18 bases between them. CDR3 in amino acids: CASSQTGEGWDTQYF. The CDR3, as DNA: TGTGCCAGCAGCCAGACAGGCGAAGGGTGGGATACGCAGTATTTT.

The V gene is TRBV7-9, the J gene TRBJ1-2; D remains unclear. CDR1 and CDR2 from the germline V gene are SEHNR and FQNEAQ (reference sequence). The ends were cut back, 0 bases at V and 5 bases at J, with 7 bases in the middle. This CDR3 spans 13 amino acids. The CDR3 sequence is CASSLARPYGYTF. For the CDR3, the DNA is TGTGCCAGCAGCTTAGCCCGACCTTATGGCTACACCTTC. The entire variable domain, with the rest obtained from reference TRBV7-9 and TRBJ1-2, is as follows: DTGVSQNPRHKITKRGQNVTFRCDPISEHNRLYWYRQTLGQGPEFLTYFQNEAQLEKSRLLSDRFSAERPKGSFSTLEIQRTEQGDSAMYLCASSLARPYGYTFGSGTRLTVV.

The J gene is TRBJ1-2, the V gene TRBV5-6; D not resolved. Trimming left V 1 base short and J 4 bases short, with 8 bases between. Germline loops: CDR1 SGHDT, CDR2 YYEEEE. The CDR3 loop spans 13 amino acids. The CDR3: CASSLSGSYGYTF. As DNA, the CDR3 is TGTGCCAGCAGCTTGTCGGGAAGCTATGGCTACACCTTC.

DNA of the CDR3: TGCGCCAGCAGTCAAAAGGAGGACAGGGACAACTATGGCTACACCTTC. The encoded protein is CASSQKEDRDNYGYTF. The J gene is TRBJ1-2, the V gene TRBV23-1; 8 bases line up with TRBD1. TRBV23-1 belongs to the ORF category, with a function that is uncertain. The CDR3 runs 16 residues. Trimming cost V 2 bases and J 2 bases; bases outside gene matches: 7.

This clone was seen just once. The chain links TRBV5-4 to TRBJ1-5, with D perhaps matching TRBD1 (6 bases). Deletions cut 0 bases from V and 4 bases from J, with 11 bases between. This CDR3 has 15 amino acids. Germline V gene lookup returns CDR1 SGHNT and CDR2 YYREEE (reference sequence). The CDR3 loop is CASSLGGGANQPQHF. The CDR3 nucleotides read TGTGCCAGCAGCTTGGGTGGGGGCGCAAATCAGCCCCAGCATTTT.

V and J are TRBV2 and TRBJ2-7; D tentatively reads TRBD1 or TRBD2 (5 bases each). The germline V gene has CDR1 SNHLY and CDR2 FYNNEI. The V end lost 2 bases, the J end lost 3 bases, and 17 bases lay between the germline ends. CDR3 size: 16 residues. The CDR3 here is CASSEWGASIYYEQYF. The CDR3 DNA reads TGTGCCAGCAGTGAATGGGGCGCTAGCATCTACTACGAGCAGTACTTC. Using reference TRBV2 and TRBJ2-7 for the parts outside the CDR3, the full variable domain is EPEVTQTPSHQVTQMGQEVILRCVPISNHLYFYWYRQILGQKVEFLVSFYNNEISEKSEIFDDQFSVERPDGSNFTLKIRSTKLEDSAMYFCASSEWGASIYYEQYFGPGTRLTVT.

This rearrangement joins TRBV27 to TRBJ1-1; D possibly corresponds to TRBD1 (6 bases). This CDR3 spans 12 amino acids. Germline V lookup: CDR1 MNHEY, CDR2 SMNVEV (reference sequence). Between the trimmed V and J ends, which lost 8 bases and 4 bases, there was a span of 11 bases. The CDR3 here is CASRRGLTEAFF. The CDR3 DNA sequence: TGTGCCAGCCGTCGGGGGCTCACTGAAGCTTTCTTT.

This chain joins TRBV7-2 and TRBJ1-5; possible D gene TRBD1, 6 bases. This CDR3 region has 15 residues. V was cut by 5 bases and J by 1 base, with 12 bases left in between. Germline CDR1 SGHTA, CDR2 FQGNSA. In nucleotides, the CDR3 is TGTGCCAGCAGCCAACAACAGGGAAGCAATCAGCCCCAGCATTTT. Its translation is CASSQQQGSNQPQHF.

This sequence joins TRBV29-1 and TRBJ2-1; D is possibly TRBD2 (6 bases). Germline V gives CDR1 SQVTM, CDR2 ANQGSEA. The CDR3 has 14 residues. V gave up 7 bases and J gave up 4 bases, with 17 bases separating them. The CDR3 spells CSAPGSLSYNEQFF. CDR3 DNA: TGCAGCGCCCCCGGGAGCCTCTCTTACAATGAGCAGTTCTTC.

This chain connects TRBV10-3 to TRBJ1-1; maybe TRBD1 (5 bases). The CDR3 runs 14 residues. V was cut by 8 bases and J by 2 bases, with 15 bases left in between. Germline V gene lookup returns CDR1 ENHRY and CDR2 SYGVKD. This CDR3 is CAIRDSLENTEAFF. In nucleotides, the CDR3 is TGTGCCATCCGGGACTCTTTGGAAAACACTGAAGCTTTCTTT.

The rearrangement joins TRBV30 to TRBJ2-7, with D perhaps matching TRBD1 or TRBD2 (5 bases each). V shed 3 bases and J shed 2 bases, with 14 bases lying between them. CDR1 GTSNPN and CDR2 SVGIG come from the germline V gene (reference sequence). The CDR3 length is 14 residues. CDR3 protein: CAWRSGLRAYEQYF. The CDR3 coding sequence is TGTGCCTGGAGATCGGGGCTAAGAGCCTACGAGCAGTACTTC. Filled out from reference TRBV30 and TRBJ2-7, the complete variable domain reads SQTIHQWPATLVQPVGSPLSLECTVEGTSNPNLYWYRQAAGRGLQLLFYSVGIGQISSEVPQNLSASRPQDRQFILSSKKLLLSDSGFYLCAWRSGLRAYEQYFGPGTRLTVT.

This clone was detected once. V and J are TRBV28 and TRBJ1-5; no definite D call. V lost 4 bases and J 2 bases, leaving 6 bases between the germline ends. CDR3 length: 13 amino acids. Per the germline V gene, CDR1 is MDHEN and CDR2 is SYDVKM. CDR3 bases: TGTGCCAGCAGTTCGGGTGGCAATCAGCCCCAGCATTTT. As protein: CASSSGGNQPQHF.

The CDR3 sequence: CASSRFGYSNQPQHF. CDR3 bases: TGTGCCAGCAGCAGGTTTGGGTATAGCAATCAGCCCCAGCATTTT. The chain is built from TRBV6-1 and TRBJ1-5; no clear D. Trimming left V 6 bases short and J 0 bases short, with 12 bases between. The length of the CDR3 is 15 residues. Per the germline V gene, CDR1 is MNHNS and CDR2 is SASEGT.

The chain has TRBV30 and TRBJ1-5; D might be TRBD1 (5 bases). Trimming took 4 bases from V and 4 from J, leaving 8 bases between them. The germline gives CDR1 GTSNPN, CDR2 SVGIG (reference sequence). There are 12 residues in the CDR3. CDR3 amino acids: CAWTQGNQPQHF. CDR3 bases: TGTGCCTGGACTCAGGGAAATCAGCCCCAGCATTTT.

This clone appeared a few times. The chain uses TRBV19 and TRBJ1-1, with D tentatively TRBD1 (5 bases). This CDR3 has 16 amino acids. CDR1 is LNHDA and CDR2 is SQIVND in the germline V gene (reference sequence). V was trimmed by 5 bases and J by 1 base, leaving 17 bases between them. CDR3 coding DNA: TGTGCCAGTAGTTTACAGGAGTCATCTAAGAACACTGAAGCTTTCTTT. Its protein product is CASSLQESSKNTEAFF.

The V gene is TRBV7-2, the J gene TRBJ2-1; D might be TRBD1 or TRBD2, each matching 6 bases. This CDR3 has 15 residues. Trimming pared 2 bases from V and 2 bases from J, leaving 10 bases between. Germline assignment: CDR1 SGHTA and CDR2 FQGNSA. The CDR3 protein is CASSLKGGAYNEQFF. In DNA, the CDR3 is TGTGCCAGCAGCTTAAAGGGGGGTGCCTACAATGAGCAGTTCTTC.

The chain carries TRBV25-1 and TRBJ2-1; D possibly matches TRBD1 or TRBD2 (5 bases each). Trimming removed 0 bases from V and 0 bases from J, with 9 bases in between. The germline V gene has CDR1 MGHDK and CDR2 SYGVNS. The CDR3 extends over 16 amino acids. The CDR3 coding sequence is TGTGCCAGCAGTGAATATGAGGGGTACTCCTACAATGAGCAGTTCTTC. As protein: CASSEYEGYSYNEQFF. The whole variable domain, remainder taken from reference TRBV25-1 and TRBJ2-1, is EADIYQTPRYLVIGTGKKITLECSQTMGHDKMYWYQQDPGMELHLIHYSYGVNSTEKGDLSSESTVSRIRTEHFPLTLESARPSHTSQYLCASSEYEGYSYNEQFFGPGTRLTVL.

The chain employs TRBV15 and TRBJ1-4; D might be TRBD1 (6 bases). The germline V gene encodes CDR1 LNHNV and CDR2 YYDKDF (reference sequence). Between the trimmed V and J ends, which lost 5 bases and 7 bases, there was a span of 14 bases. The CDR3 is 14 amino acids. The CDR3 coding sequence is TGTGCCACCAGCGCCGGGGGGCAAGGTGAAAAACTGTTTTTT. As protein: CATSAGGQGEKLFF.

This clone was seen only once. The rearrangement uses TRBV30 and TRBJ1-6; D may be TRBD1 (6 bases). This CDR3 is built from 15 residues. V lost 6 bases, J lost 10 bases, and 22 bases lay in between. Germline V gives CDR1 GTSNPN, CDR2 SVGIG (reference sequence). This CDR3 is CACPSGAVKGSPLHF. Here the CDR3 DNA reads TGTGCCTGCCCATCGGGGGCAGTCAAAGGATCACCCCTCCACTTT.

V and J are TRBV7-9 and TRBJ2-5; 9 nucleotides match TRBD1. Per the germline V gene, CDR1 is SEHNR and CDR2 is FQNEAQ (reference sequence). The V and J ends lost 7 bases and 7 bases, in that order; junction bases with no gene match: 7. This CDR3 spans 13 amino acids. CDR3 sequence reads: CASILGTGPTQYF. The CDR3 DNA reads TGTGCCAGCATCCTGGGGACAGGGCCGACCCAGTACTTC.

CDR3 loop: CASSSIQQPVYGYTF. The CDR3 nucleotides read TGTGCCAGCAGCTCCATCCAGCAGCCGGTCTATGGCTACACCTTC. The chain has TRBV9 and TRBJ1-2; D uncertain. This CDR3 comprises 15 residues. V was cut by 4 bases and J by 4 bases, with 17 bases left in between. Germline V gives CDR1 SGDLS, CDR2 YYNGEE.

The V gene is TRBV19, the J gene TRBJ2-2; either TRBD1 or TRBD2 may supply D (6 bases each). CDR1 is LNHDA, CDR2 SQIVND, per germline (reference sequence). CDR3 size: 15 residues. V lost 5 bases and J lost 7, with 17 bases in between. CDR3 protein: CASSPNRGRVGELFF. CDR3 DNA sequence: TGTGCCAGTAGTCCGAATCGGGGGCGCGTCGGGGAGCTGTTTTTT.

The gene calls are TRBV11-2 and TRBJ1-2, with D maybe TRBD1 (5 bases). This CDR3 has 10 residues. CDR1 and CDR2 from the germline V gene are SGHAT and FQNNGV. As DNA, the CDR3 is TGTGCAACCCGGGGGGATGGCTACACCTTC. It specifies CATRGDGYTF.

The rearrangement joins TRBV30 to TRBJ1-6; unclear D gene. V lost 2 bases to trimming and J lost 7 bases, with 3 bases between them. CDR1 GTSNPN and CDR2 SVGIG come from the germline V gene (reference sequence). This CDR3 has 11 residues. This CDR3 is CAWSTNSPLHF. CDR3 DNA sequence: TGTGCCTGGAGTACAAATTCACCCCTCCACTTT.

This sequence joins TRBV11-3 and TRBJ1-6, with 7 bases matching TRBD1. J lost 9 bases, V lost 5 bases, and 7 bases had no gene match. Germline V CDR1 and CDR2: SGHNT, YENEEA. The CDR3 loop spans 14 amino acids. CDR3 bases: TGTGCCAGCAGCGACAGGGTACAAGGTTCACCCCTCCACTTT. Its protein product is CASSDRVQGSPLHF.

V gene TRBV10-3 combines with J gene TRBJ1-1; 9 bases agree with TRBD1. The V and J ends lost 6 bases and 0 bases, in that order; junction bases with no gene match: 2. The germline CDR1 and CDR2 sequences are ENHRY and SYGVKD. This CDR3 region has 14 residues. CDR3 coding DNA: TGTGCCATCAGCCGACAGGGGGTGAACACTGAAGCTTTCTTT. Translating it yields CAISRQGVNTEAFF.

The chain couples TRBV29-1 to TRBJ2-7; the match to TRBD2 covers 15 bases. This CDR3 region has 14 residues. V lost 5 bases, J lost 7 bases, and 6 bases stayed unmatched. Germline lookup yields CDR1 SQVTM and CDR2 ANQGSEA. The CDR3 loop reads CSVRTSGGGGEQYF. The CDR3 nucleotides read TGCAGCGTTCGGACTAGCGGGGGGGGAGGGGAGCAGTACTTC.